A single sample gave rise to the 31 T cell receptor beta chains below, sequenced in a study of shared clonotypes between healthy human individuals. Produced via immunoSEQ multiplex PCR; TCRdb's table is partial and in-frame only. Of about 2.4 million clones listed, approximately 90% were seen once; the top ten hold 0.14%. Sequenced input: naive CD4+ T cells sorted from blood. Specified subset: CD45RA+ positively selected. These TCRs come from a young man in good health.

This chain joins TRBV18 and TRBJ2-3; 9 bases are shared with TRBD2. V dropped 7 bases and J dropped 3; count of bases not matched to a gene: 17. Per the germline V gene, CDR1 is KGHSH and CDR2 is LQKENI. This CDR3 spans 18 amino acids. CDR3 DNA sequence: TGTGCCAGCTTACTGAACCAGGCCCTAGCGGGAATGACAGATACGCAGTATTTT. Translating it yields CASLLNQALAGMTDTQYF.

This chain links TRBV4-1 with TRBJ2-5; 8 bases match TRBD1. V was pared by 4 bases and J by 4 bases, with 5 bases of the junction left unmatched. CDR3 length: 14 residues. The germline V gene has CDR1 MGHRA and CDR2 YSYEKL. The CDR3 sequence: CASSLTGGAETQYF. In DNA form, the CDR3 reads TGCGCCAGCAGCCTAACAGGGGGAGCAGAGACCCAGTACTTC.

A note on this clone: The identical CDR3 is also encoded by other nucleotide sequences in the sample. The V call is TRBV18, the J call TRBJ2-5; either TRBD1 or TRBD2 may fit D (6 bases each). Trimming stripped 2 bases from V and 3 bases from J, with 10 bases between. The V gene's germline CDR1 is KGHSH and CDR2 LQKENI. The CDR3 consists of 14 residues. This chain's CDR3 is CASSPSGAKETQYF. In DNA form, the CDR3 reads TGTGCCAGCTCACCATCGGGGGCAAAAGAGACCCAGTACTTC.

As concerns this clone: This sample also contains other DNA sequences that code for the same CDR3. The V call is TRBV18, the J call TRBJ2-7; either TRBD1 or TRBD2 may supply D (5 bases each). The CDR3 is made up of 11 amino acids. The germline V and J ends were trimmed by 5 bases and 4 bases, with 6 bases remaining between them. Germline CDR1 and CDR2: KGHSH and LQKENI. The CDR3 protein is CASSGGYEQYF. CDR3 coding DNA: TGTGCCAGCTCAGGGGGATACGAGCAGTACTTC.

J is TRBJ2-1 and V is TRBV10-3, with D hard to call. This CDR3 is built from 14 residues. V was cut by 7 bases and J by 0 bases, with 10 bases left in between. The germline V gene has CDR1 ENHRY and CDR2 SYGVKD. The CDR3 DNA reads as TGTGCCATCAAGGAAGTCAGCTCCTACAATGAGCAGTTCTTC. Residues: CAIKEVSSYNEQFF.

The rearrangement joins TRBV30 to TRBJ1-2; 11 bases match TRBD1. The CDR3 is made up of 13 amino acids. Germline CDR1 reads GTSNPN; CDR2 reads SVGIG (reference sequence). The junction had 2 bases not matched to a gene; V was cut back by 1 base and J by 7 bases. CDR3 in DNA: TGTGCCTGGAGTGGGGGACAGGGGGTTGGCTACACCTTC. As protein: CAWSGGQGVGYTF.

This chain connects TRBV30 to TRBJ1-6; 7 nucleotides match TRBD1. CDR1 GTSNPN and CDR2 SVGIG come from the germline V gene (reference sequence). This CDR3 comprises 14 residues. The junction had 5 bases not matched to a gene; V was cut back by 2 bases and J by 7 bases. The CDR3 region is CAWSLETGNSPLHF. In DNA, the CDR3 is TGTGCCTGGAGTCTCGAGACAGGGAATTCACCCCTCCACTTT. The entire variable domain, with the rest obtained from reference TRBV30 and TRBJ1-6, is as follows: SQTIHQWPATLVQPVGSPLSLECTVEGTSNPNLYWYRQAAGRGLQLLFYSVGIGQISSEVPQNLSASRPQDRQFILSSKKLLLSDSGFYLCAWSLETGNSPLHFGNGTRLTVT.

This clone was observed once. The chain couples TRBV9 to TRBJ2-1; 9 nucleotides agree with TRBD1. V was pared by 4 bases and J by 6 bases, with 8 bases of the junction left unmatched. Germline V gene lookup returns CDR1 SGDLS and CDR2 YYNGEE. The CDR3 spans 15 residues. The CDR3 loop reads CASSPRGTGFNEQFF. CDR3 in DNA: TGTGCCAGCAGCCCGCGTGGGACAGGGTTCAATGAGCAGTTCTTC.

Remarks on this clone: Other DNA sequences in this specimen translate into the identical CDR3. The V call is TRBV5-1, the J call TRBJ1-1; D unclear. The CDR3 has 14 amino acids. In germline, CDR1 is SGHRS, CDR2 YFSETQ. The germline V and J ends were trimmed by 2 bases and 1 base, with 9 bases remaining between them. The CDR3 sequence is CASSLRVGNTEAFF. The CDR3 region has the DNA TGCGCCAGCAGCTTAAGGGTAGGGAACACTGAAGCTTTCTTT.

The DNA for the CDR3 is TGCGCCAGCAGCTTGGGTCCAGCGGGAGGGGGAGAGACCCAGTACTTC. Its translation: CASSLGPAGGGETQYF. This sequence joins TRBV5-1 and TRBJ2-5; 10 bases match TRBD2. Germline V gene lookup returns CDR1 SGHRS and CDR2 YFSETQ. The CDR3 is made up of 16 amino acids. The junction had 6 bases not matched to a gene; V was cut back by 0 bases and J by 4 bases.

The V gene is TRBV5-6, the J gene TRBJ2-1, with 7 bases identical to TRBD1. After removal of 1 base from V and 12 bases from J, the junction contained 10 bases not matched to a gene. Germline-derived CDR1 and CDR2 are SGHDT and YYEEEE. The CDR3 is 14 amino acids. Here the CDR3 DNA reads TGTGCCAGCAGCTTGTCTTTTCGGGACAGCGGGCAGTTCTTC. Translating gives CASSLSFRDSGQFF.

In its sample, this clone was seen a few times. This specimen includes other DNA sequences encoding the same CDR3. The chain uses TRBV28 and TRBJ1-5; D ambiguous. This CDR3 is 14 amino acids long. The V and J ends lost 3 bases and 0 bases respectively, with 6 bases between them. The germline V gene encodes CDR1 MDHEN and CDR2 SYDVKM. DNA of the CDR3: TGTGCCAGCAGTTTGGCGGGTAGCAATCAGCCCCAGCATTTT. This sequence encodes CASSLAGSNQPQHF.

The chain is built from TRBV7-2 and TRBJ2-1; 7 nucleotides match TRBD1. The CDR3 contains 13 residues. Trimming removed 6 bases from V and 12 bases from J; junction bases left unmatched: 11. The germline gives CDR1 SGHTA, CDR2 FQGNSA. The CDR3 nucleotides read TGTGCCAGCAGGAGAGACAGGGCCGGGCTGCAGTTCTTC. Translation: CASRRDRAGLQFF.

The chain employs TRBV5-1 and TRBJ2-5; possibly TRBD1 for D (6 bases). The germline V and J ends were trimmed by 0 bases and 2 bases, with 11 bases remaining between them. Germline-derived CDR1 and CDR2 are SGHRS and YFSETQ. The CDR3 has 15 amino acids. CDR3 region: CASSLGQVGQETQYF. The CDR3 DNA follows: TGCGCCAGCAGCTTGGGACAGGTCGGTCAAGAGACCCAGTACTTC.

The chain is built from TRBV10-1 and TRBJ2-7; 7 positions agree with TRBD1. CDR3 size: 14 residues. In germline, CDR1 is WNHNN, CDR2 SYGVQD (reference sequence). V shed 4 bases and J 3 bases; nucleotides not matched to a gene: 6. The CDR3 here is CASSARQGNYEQYF. In DNA, the CDR3 is TGCGCCAGCAGTGCGAGACAGGGAAACTACGAGCAGTACTTC.

The chain combines TRBV7-9 with TRBJ2-1, with unresolved D. Germline CDR1 SEHNR, CDR2 FQNEAQ (reference sequence). Trimming removed 7 bases from V and 0 bases from J, with 7 bases in between. This CDR3 has 13 amino acids. CDR3 DNA sequence: TGTGCCAGCATGCTCAGCTCCTACAATGAGCAGTTCTTC. Its translation is CASMLSSYNEQFF.

The chain combines TRBV5-1 with TRBJ2-5; perhaps TRBD2 as D (5 bases). Germline lookup yields CDR1 SGHRS and CDR2 YFSETQ. The CDR3 length is 15 residues. V lost 2 bases and J 5 bases, leaving 16 bases between the germline ends. The CDR3 spells CASSFSRLSSETQYF. The CDR3 DNA follows: TGCGCCAGCAGCTTTTCCCGACTATCTTCTGAGACCCAGTACTTC.

The chain joins TRBV5-4 to TRBJ2-5, with D perhaps assigned TRBD1 or TRBD2 (7 bases each). Germline loops: CDR1 SGHNT, CDR2 YYREEE (reference sequence). V was cut by 4 bases and J by 2 bases, with 12 bases left in between. This CDR3 is 14 amino acids long. The CDR3 loop is CASSQGGVQETQYF. For the CDR3, the DNA is TGTGCCAGCAGCCAGGGGGGGGTACAAGAGACCCAGTACTTC. Based on the CDR3 plus reference TRBV5-4 and TRBJ2-5, the full variable domain is ETGVTQSPTHLIKTRGQQVTLRCSSQSGHNTVSWYQQALGQGPQFIFQYYREEENGRGNFPPRFSGLQFPNYSSELNVNALELDDSALYLCASSQGGVQETQYFGPGTRLLVL.

The rearrangement uses TRBV13 and TRBJ2-7; weak D call: TRBD1 (5 bases). Trimming cost V 0 bases and J 5 bases, with 11 bases left between them. The CDR3 has 14 amino acids. The germline CDR1 and CDR2 sequences are PRHDT and FYEKMQ (reference sequence). The CDR3 DNA reads TGTGCCAGCAGCTTAGGAGGGGCAGTGCACGAGCAGTACTTC. Translation: CASSLGGAVHEQYF.

This clone was counted once. The chain employs TRBV6-5 and TRBJ2-7; no definite D call. This CDR3 has 15 amino acids. The ends were cut back, 2 bases at V and 3 bases at J, with 14 bases in the middle. Germline V gene data show CDR1 as MNHEY and CDR2 as SVGAGI. CDR3 DNA: TGTGCCAGCAGTTACGGGAAACCCCCCGTCTACGAGCAGTACTTC. Translation: CASSYGKPPVYEQYF.

The rearrangement links TRBV11-2 to TRBJ2-3; D possibly corresponds to TRBD1 (6 bases). Deletions cut 3 bases from V and 0 bases from J, with 10 bases between. The germline CDR1 and CDR2 sequences are SGHAT and FQNNGV. The length of the CDR3 is 15 residues. The CDR3 nucleotides are TGTGCCAGCAGCTTCAGGGGTTCTAGCACAGATACGCAGTATTTT. This codes for CASSFRGSSTDTQYF.

The J gene is TRBJ2-5, the V gene TRBV25-1; D is perhaps TRBD1 (5 bases). Germline V gene sequence: CDR1 MGHDK, CDR2 SYGVNS. With 5 bases removed from V and 4 bases from J, the gap between germline ends came to 14 bases. CDR3 size: 14 residues. CDR3 sequence reads: CASSTTGSGETQYF. In DNA, the CDR3 is TGTGCCAGCAGTACCACAGGTTCAGGAGAGACCCAGTACTTC.

Concerning this clone: Other DNA sequences from this sample encode an identical CDR3 as well. This rearrangement joins TRBV11-2 to TRBJ2-5; TRBD2 might be the D (6 bases). The V end lost 3 bases, the J end lost 5 bases, and 10 bases lay between the germline ends. The germline CDR1 and CDR2 sequences are SGHAT and FQNNGV. This CDR3 has 13 amino acids. CDR3 bases: TGTGCCAGCAGCTTGGGGGGAAGGGAGACCCAGTACTTC. Translated, it gives CASSLGGRETQYF.

The chain is built from TRBV5-4 and TRBJ1-1; 10 nucleotides align to TRBD1. Germline values: CDR1 SGHNT, CDR2 YYREEE (reference sequence). The CDR3 is made up of 16 amino acids. V lost 4 bases, J lost 1 base, and 7 bases stayed unmatched. The CDR3: CASSPGTGVTNTEAFF. The CDR3 nucleotides read TGTGCCAGCAGCCCCGGGACAGGGGTGACGAACACTGAAGCTTTCTTT.

V and J are TRBV5-1 and TRBJ2-3, with a possible D match to TRBD2 (5 bases). The V end was cut by 4 bases, the J end by 3 bases, with 9 bases between. The CDR3 sequence is 13 residues long. CDR1 is SGHRS and CDR2 is YFSETQ in the germline V gene. As DNA, the CDR3 is TGCGCCAGCAGCAATCTAGCAACAGATACGCAGTATTTT. Protein product: CASSNLATDTQYF.

V and J are TRBV27 and TRBJ1-6; the match to TRBD1 covers 11 bases. This CDR3 region has 19 residues. Trimming at V came to 5 bases and at J to 11 bases, leaving 20 bases not matched to a gene. Germline V CDR1 and CDR2: MNHEY, SMNVEV (reference sequence). CDR3 loop: CASSPLGQGALDGSPPLHF. The CDR3 nucleotides read TGTGCCAGCAGTCCCCTTGGACAGGGGGCGCTGGACGGAAGTCCACCCCTCCACTTT.

The chain uses TRBV28 and TRBJ2-7, with 8 bases fitting TRBD2. Trimming at V came to 5 bases and at J to 3 bases, leaving 12 bases not matched to a gene. The germline CDR1 and CDR2 sequences are MDHEN and SYDVKM. This CDR3 is 16 amino acids long. In nucleotides, the CDR3 is TGTGCCAGCAGTGCCCCTCCCGGCGGGGGGTACTACGAGCAGTACTTC. Its protein product is CASSAPPGGGYYEQYF.

The chain employs TRBV5-4 and TRBJ2-5; D assignment may be TRBD1 or TRBD2 (6 bases each). The V gene lost 2 bases and the J gene lost 4 bases, with 12 bases spanning the gap. The CDR3 spans 14 residues. Germline CDR1 and CDR2: SGHNT and YYREEE (reference sequence). CDR3 sequence reads: CASSLIGGRETQYF. CDR3 bases: TGTGCCAGCAGCTTAATAGGGGGGCGAGAGACCCAGTACTTC.

This chain links TRBV2 with TRBJ1-6; TRBD1 matches at 8 bases. The germline gives CDR1 SNHLY, CDR2 FYNNEI. The ends lost 8 bases at V and 7 bases at J; junction bases unmatched: 13. This CDR3 spans 16 amino acids. The CDR3, as DNA: TGTGCCAGCCAGACAGGGGCGCAGCTGAAGAATTCACCCCTCCACTTT. It codes for CASQTGAQLKNSPLHF.

The chain has TRBV10-1 and TRBJ2-3; weak D call: TRBD2 (6 bases). The ends were cut back, 3 bases at V and 4 bases at J, with 8 bases in the middle. Germline V lookup: CDR1 WNHNN, CDR2 SYGVQD (reference sequence). The length of the CDR3 is 13 residues. Here the CDR3 reads CASSDAGPDTQYF. In DNA form, the CDR3 reads TGCGCCAGCAGTGATGCGGGGCCAGATACGCAGTATTTT.

Concerning this clone: The sample holds other DNA sequences that translate to the same CDR3. The chain employs TRBV30 and TRBJ2-7; no firm D call. This CDR3 has 11 amino acids. Germline loops: CDR1 GTSNPN, CDR2 SVGIG (reference sequence). V was trimmed by 0 bases and J by 5 bases, leaving 5 bases between them. CDR3: CAWSVSHEQYF. The DNA for the CDR3 is TGTGCCTGGAGTGTTAGTCACGAGCAGTACTTC.